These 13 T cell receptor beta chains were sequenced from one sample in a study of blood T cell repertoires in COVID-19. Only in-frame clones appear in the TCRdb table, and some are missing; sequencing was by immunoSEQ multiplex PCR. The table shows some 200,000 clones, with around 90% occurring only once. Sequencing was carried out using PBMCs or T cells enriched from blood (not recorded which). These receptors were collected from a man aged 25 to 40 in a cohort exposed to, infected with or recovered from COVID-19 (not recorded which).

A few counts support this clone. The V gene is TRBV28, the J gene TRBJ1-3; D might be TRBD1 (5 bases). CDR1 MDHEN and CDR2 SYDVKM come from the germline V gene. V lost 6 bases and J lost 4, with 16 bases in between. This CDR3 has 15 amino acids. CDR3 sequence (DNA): TGTGCCAGCAGACTTATCCAGGGTTCAGGAAACACCATATATTTT. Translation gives CASRLIQGSGNTIYF.

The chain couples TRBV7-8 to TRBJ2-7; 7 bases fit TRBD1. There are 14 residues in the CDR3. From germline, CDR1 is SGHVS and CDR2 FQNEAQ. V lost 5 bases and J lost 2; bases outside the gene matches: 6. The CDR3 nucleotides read TGTGCCAGCAGCCCAGGACAGGCCACCTACGAGCAGTACTTC. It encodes CASSPGQATYEQYF.

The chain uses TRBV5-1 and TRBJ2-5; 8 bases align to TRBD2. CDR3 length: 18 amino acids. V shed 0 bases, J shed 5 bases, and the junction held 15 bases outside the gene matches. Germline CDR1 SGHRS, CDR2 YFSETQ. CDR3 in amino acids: CASSLAGLAGGVMETQYF. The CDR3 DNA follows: TGCGCCAGCAGCTTGGCCGGGCTAGCGGGCGGAGTGATGGAGACCCAGTACTTC.

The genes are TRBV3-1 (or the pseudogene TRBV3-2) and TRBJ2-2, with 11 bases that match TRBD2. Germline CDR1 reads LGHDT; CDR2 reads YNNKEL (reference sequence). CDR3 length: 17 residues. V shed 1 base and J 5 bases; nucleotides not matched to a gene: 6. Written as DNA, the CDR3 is TGTGCCAGCAGCCAAGGGCTAGCGGGAGGAGATACCGGGGAGCTGTTTTTT. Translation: CASSQGLAGGDTGELFF.

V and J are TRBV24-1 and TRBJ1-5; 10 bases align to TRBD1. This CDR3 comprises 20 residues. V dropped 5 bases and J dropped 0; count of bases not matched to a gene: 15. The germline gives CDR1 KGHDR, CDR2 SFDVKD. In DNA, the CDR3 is TGTGCCACCAGTGCCCTTGTGGGACAGGGGCCCCGCTATAGCAATCAGCCCCAGCATTTT. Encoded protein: CATSALVGQGPRYSNQPQHF.

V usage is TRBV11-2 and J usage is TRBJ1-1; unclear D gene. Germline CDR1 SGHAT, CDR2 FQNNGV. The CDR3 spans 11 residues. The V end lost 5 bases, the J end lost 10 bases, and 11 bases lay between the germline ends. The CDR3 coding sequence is TGTGCCAGCAGCCCCGGTTCCGGAGCTTTCTTT. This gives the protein CASSPGSGAFF.

CDR3 in amino acids: CASSLGGGRLAGYNEQFF. CDR3 coding DNA: TGTGCCAGCAGCTTAGGGGGCGGGAGACTAGCGGGATACAATGAGCAGTTCTTC. V and J are TRBV7-6 and TRBJ2-1; 11 bases match TRBD2. The germline V gene encodes CDR1 SGHVS and CDR2 FNYEAQ. V lost 1 base, J lost 4 bases, and 9 bases stayed unmatched. CDR3 length: 18 residues.

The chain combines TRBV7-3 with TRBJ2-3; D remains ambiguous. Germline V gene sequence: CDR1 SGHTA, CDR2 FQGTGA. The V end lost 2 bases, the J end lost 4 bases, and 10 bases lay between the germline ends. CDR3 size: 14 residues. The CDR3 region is CASSLYPSSDTQYF. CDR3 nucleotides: TGTGCCAGCAGCTTATACCCTAGTTCAGATACGCAGTATTTT. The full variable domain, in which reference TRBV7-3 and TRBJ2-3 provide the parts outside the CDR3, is GAGVSQTPSNKVTEKGKYVELRCDPISGHTALYWYRQSLGQGPEFLIYFQGTGAADDSGLPNDRFFAVRPEGSVSTLKIQRTERGDSAVYLCASSLYPSSDTQYFGPGTRLTVL.

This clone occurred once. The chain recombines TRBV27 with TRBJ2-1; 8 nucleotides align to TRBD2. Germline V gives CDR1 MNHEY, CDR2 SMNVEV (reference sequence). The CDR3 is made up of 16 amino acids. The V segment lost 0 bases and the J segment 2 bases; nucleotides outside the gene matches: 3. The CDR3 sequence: CASSLSSGTTYNEQFF. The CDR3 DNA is TGTGCCAGCAGTTTATCTAGCGGGACTACCTACAATGAGCAGTTCTTC.

This CDR3 is CASLDRGRESPLHF. The DNA of the CDR3 is TGTGCCAGCCTCGACAGGGGAAGGGAATCACCCCTCCACTTT. V and J are TRBV28 and TRBJ1-6; TRBD1 matches 8 bases. V lost 8 bases to trimming and J lost 10 bases; unmatched junction nucleotides: 10. The CDR3 consists of 14 residues. CDR1 and CDR2 (germline): MDHEN, SYDVKM.

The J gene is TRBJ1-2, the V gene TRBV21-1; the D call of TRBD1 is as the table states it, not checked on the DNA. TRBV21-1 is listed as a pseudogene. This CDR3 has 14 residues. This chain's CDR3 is CAQGAQGAYYGYTF. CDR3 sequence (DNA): TGTGCCCAGGGGGCTCAGGGGGCTTACTATGGCTACACCTTC.

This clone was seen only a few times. CDR3 protein: CASGRLTSGGELFF. DNA of the CDR3: TGTGCCAGCGGTCGACTGACTTCGGGCGGGGAGCTGTTTTTT. The gene calls are TRBV9 and TRBJ2-2; D unresolved. Per germline, CDR1 SGDLS and CDR2 YYNGEE. This CDR3 is built from 14 residues. V was trimmed by 7 bases and J by 7 bases, leaving 17 bases between them.

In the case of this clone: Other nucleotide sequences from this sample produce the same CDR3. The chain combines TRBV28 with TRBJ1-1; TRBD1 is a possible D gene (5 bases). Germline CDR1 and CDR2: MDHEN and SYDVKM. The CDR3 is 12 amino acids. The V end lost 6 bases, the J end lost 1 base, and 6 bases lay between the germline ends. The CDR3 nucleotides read TGTGCCAGCAGGGGGGGGAACACTGAAGCTTTCTTT. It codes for CASRGGNTEAFF.